This entry concerns a single TCR beta chain. Antigen: not known. The data stem from a study of T cell responses to AZD1222 COVID-19 vaccine. Findings of the study overall: In all cases, repertoires were sampled only after the peak T cell response. Nearly half of the spike-specific TCRs reportedly recognize variant regions that carry no mutations. Donors in the cohort were predominantly white British and more often female, and clonal diversity was possibly underestimated. CD4 TCRs covered the whole spike, strongest at regions 160-218 and 743-854.

Libraries were prepared by immunoSEQ multiplex PCR; TCRdb keeps only in-frame clonotypes and omits some of them. The sample records 140,000 to 150,000 clones, 88% being singletons. From germline, CDR1 is MRHNA and CDR2 SNTAGT. The CDR3 contains 15 residues. V shed 0 bases, J shed 4 bases, and the junction held 2 bases outside the gene matches. This clonotype originated in an adult in good health. The chain recombines TRBV6-4 with TRBJ1-5; 8 bases align to TRBD1. Sequenced material: peripheral blood, taken on day 0 of AZD1222 vaccination. DNA for the CDR3: TGTGCCAGCAGTGACTCCGGACAGGGAAATCAGCCCCAGCATTTT. Amino acids: CASSDSGQGNQPQHF.